These 16 T cell receptor beta chains were all obtained from the same sample, sequenced in a study of T cells in Graves' hyperthyroidism and ophthalmopathy. Amplification of TCR beta CDR3 regions was performed using RNA transcripts as template. The TCR CDR3 was amplified in a first-round RT-PCR using the HTBI primer set. Each CDR3 protein gets one entry after TCRdb re-called the multiplex PCR reads with MiXCR. In the table there are a few hundred thousand distinct CDR3 sequences, 15% to 19% of which are singletons. The sequenced material came from blood. These receptors all stem from a woman aged 18-35 years with Graves' hyperthyroidism that later progressed to Graves' ophthalmopathy.

As concerns this clonotype: A clone one base away is much larger, so this may be a read error. The chain is built from TRBV20-1 and TRBJ2-7, with TRBD1 matching 7 bases. This CDR3 region has 13 residues. CDR1 and CDR2 (germline): DFQATT, SNEGSKA (reference sequence). Trimming removed 6 bases from V and 7 bases from J; junction bases left unmatched: 12. This chain's CDR3 is CSAGEGAVNEQYF. DNA for the CDR3: TGCAGTGCGGGAGAGGGGGCAGTGAATGAGCAGTACTTC.

In the case of this clonotype: A much larger clone sits a single nucleotide away, making a read error possible. The V gene is TRBV7-9, the J gene TRBJ2-7; D is possibly TRBD2 (6 bases). Looked up from germline, CDR1 is SEHNR and CDR2 is FQNEAQ (reference sequence). The CDR3 is made up of 18 amino acids. Deletions cut 5 bases from V and 6 bases from J, with 29 bases between. CDR3 protein: CASSGPGPAGGTAGEQYF. The CDR3 DNA is TGTGCCAGCAGCGGTCCGGGACCAGCGGGCGGTACCGCGGGCGAGCAGTACTTC.

This clonotype was seen a few times. This chain joins TRBV19 and TRBJ1-2, with D tentatively TRBD1 (6 bases). The CDR3 is 15 residues long. The V end was cut by 7 bases, the J end by 2 bases, with 17 bases between. Germline values: CDR1 LNHDA, CDR2 SQIVND (reference sequence). The chain's CDR3 is CASMGNPTGNYGYTF. CDR3 sequence (DNA): TGTGCCAGTATGGGAAACCCTACAGGGAACTATGGCTACACCTTC.

This chain links TRBV20-1 with TRBJ2-3; TRBD2 matches at 11 bases. V was clipped by 1 base and J by 3 bases; unmatched bases: 12. Germline assignment: CDR1 DFQATT and CDR2 SNEGSKA (reference sequence). CDR3 length: 18 amino acids. The CDR3 DNA reads as TGCAGTGCTAGAGGTGGAATAGCGGGAGGGCCAAGGACAGATACGCAGTATTTT. Residues: CSARGGIAGGPRTDTQYF.

This clonotype appeared many times. The V and J genes are TRBV12-5 and TRBJ1-5; no clear D gene. Germline V lookup: CDR1 LGHNT, CDR2 FRNRAP. The V and J ends lost 1 base and 5 bases respectively, with 6 bases between them. The CDR3 runs to 13 residues. The CDR3 loop reads CASGLGRDQPQHF. The DNA of the CDR3 is TGTGCTAGTGGTTTGGGCCGAGATCAGCCCCAGCATTTT.

This clonotype was seen at least ten times. The chain recombines TRBV5-1 with TRBJ2-1, with D possibly matching TRBD2 (5 bases). The CDR3 length is 19 residues. Trimming removed 0 bases from V and 0 bases from J, with 19 bases in between. Germline assignment: CDR1 SGHRS and CDR2 YFSETQ. The CDR3, as DNA: TGCGCCAGCAGCTTGGAGATAATAGCGCTACAACCCTCCTACAATGAGCAGTTCTTC. The encoded protein is CASSLEIIALQPSYNEQFF.

The chain has TRBV27 and TRBJ2-5; no definite D call. Per germline, CDR1 MNHEY and CDR2 SMNVEV (reference sequence). V shed 1 base and J shed 6 bases, with 9 bases lying between them. This CDR3 region has 13 residues. CDR3 loop: CASSLYQSQTQYF. The CDR3 bases are TGTGCCAGCAGTTTATATCAGTCTCAGACCCAGTACTTC.

The chain joins TRBV28 to TRBJ2-2; perhaps TRBD1 as D (6 bases). Germline V gives CDR1 MDHEN, CDR2 SYDVKM. The CDR3 length is 15 residues. V was trimmed by 6 bases and J by 10 bases, leaving 21 bases between them. CDR3 region: CASSAPRQADPELFF. The CDR3 coding sequence is TGTGCCAGCAGCGCCCCCAGACAGGCAGACCCGGAGCTGTTTTTT.

This clonotype was seen repeatedly, ten times or more. The chain couples TRBV7-8 to TRBJ2-7, with D hard to call. This CDR3 contains 15 residues. Trimming shortened V by 2 bases and J by 4 bases, and 15 bases separated the two germline ends. CDR1 is SGHVS, CDR2 FQNEAQ, per germline. The CDR3 bases are TGTGCCAGCAGCTTAAGGACCCGGTCCGGATACGAGCAGTACTTC. Encoded protein: CASSLRTRSGYEQYF.

This clonotype was seen ten or more times. The chain has TRBV2 and TRBJ2-2; TRBD2 is a possible D gene (5 bases). This CDR3 spans 14 amino acids. Germline CDR1 reads SNHLY; CDR2 reads FYNNEI. Trimming took 11 bases from V and 2 from J, leaving 15 bases between them. CDR3 residues: CASRGPLNTGELFF. The DNA of the CDR3 is TGTGCCTCCAGAGGGCCCCTAAACACCGGGGAGCTGTTTTTT. Full variable domain (rest looked up from reference TRBV2 and TRBJ2-2): EPEVTQTPSHQVTQMGQEVILRCVPISNHLYFYWYRQILGQKVEFLVSFYNNEISEKSEIFDDQFSVERPDGSNFTLKIRSTKLEDSAMYFCASRGPLNTGELFFGEGSRLTVL.

This chain uses TRBV4-1 with TRBJ2-7; perhaps TRBD2 as D (6 bases). Trimming left V 2 bases short and J 2 bases short, with 19 bases between. The CDR3 spans 17 residues. Germline CDR1 is MGHRA and CDR2 is YSYEKL. The CDR3 nucleotides read TGCGCCAGCAGCCAACCTCAGTCCGGCGGGAAAGCCTACGAGCAGTACTTC. Residues: CASSQPQSGGKAYEQYF.

This clonotype was observed many times. The chain employs TRBV3-2 and TRBJ2-7. TRBV3-2 is an annotated pseudogene. CDR3 size: 16 residues. The CDR3 DNA follows: TGTGCCAGCAGCCTAACCCGTGGAGAGCCTGCCTACGAGCAGTACTTC. Its protein is CASSLTRGEPAYEQYF.

This clonotype was seen a handful of times. The chain couples TRBV20-1 to TRBJ2-1, with 12 bases lining up with TRBD2. The CDR3 contains 18 residues. V was pared by 0 bases and J by 5 bases, with 11 bases of the junction left unmatched. Germline CDR1 is DFQATT and CDR2 is SNEGSKA (reference sequence). CDR3 sequence: CSARDPSGRADRDNEQFF. The CDR3 DNA is TGCAGTGCTAGAGATCCTAGCGGGAGGGCCGACCGGGACAATGAGCAGTTCTTC.

The chain combines TRBV6-2 or TRBV6-3 with TRBJ2-1; D remains unclear. The CDR3 is made up of 13 amino acids. V lost 0 bases and J 3 bases, leaving 3 bases between the germline ends. Germline loops: CDR1 MNHEY, CDR2 SVGEGT. The CDR3, as DNA: TGTGCCAGCAGTTACTCGGACTACAATGAGCAGTTCTTC. This encodes CASSYSDYNEQFF.

The sample holds many counts of this clonotype. The CDR3 sequence is CAISPGLGDADTQYF. CDR3 nucleotide sequence: TGTGCCATCAGTCCGGGACTAGGGGACGCAGATACGCAGTATTTT. The genes are TRBV10-3 and TRBJ2-3; 8 nucleotides line up with TRBD2. The CDR3 loop spans 15 amino acids. Germline assignment: CDR1 ENHRY and CDR2 SYGVKD. V lost 5 bases, J lost 4 bases, and 8 bases stayed unmatched.

V is TRBV6-1 and J is TRBJ2-1; TRBD2 matches 8 bases. The CDR3 loop spans 13 amino acids. The germline CDR1 and CDR2 sequences are MNHNS and SASEGT. V shed 6 bases and J 11 bases; nucleotides not matched to a gene: 9. The CDR3 nucleotides read TGTGCCAGCAGAAGAATAGCGGGATTAAAGCAGTTCTTC. Residues: CASRRIAGLKQFF.